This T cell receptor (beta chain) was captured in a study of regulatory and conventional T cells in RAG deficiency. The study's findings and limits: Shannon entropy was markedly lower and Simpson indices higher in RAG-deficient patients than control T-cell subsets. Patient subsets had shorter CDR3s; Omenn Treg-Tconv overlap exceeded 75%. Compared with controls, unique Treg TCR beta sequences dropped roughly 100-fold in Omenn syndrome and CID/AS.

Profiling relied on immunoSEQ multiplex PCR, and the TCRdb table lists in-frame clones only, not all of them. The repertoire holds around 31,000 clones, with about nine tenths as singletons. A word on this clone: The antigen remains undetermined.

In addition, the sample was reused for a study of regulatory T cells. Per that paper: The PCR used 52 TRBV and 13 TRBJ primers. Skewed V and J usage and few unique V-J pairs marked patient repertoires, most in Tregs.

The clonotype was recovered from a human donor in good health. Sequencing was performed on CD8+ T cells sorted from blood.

CDR3: CASSLWGTGISGANVLTF. The CDR3 DNA sequence: TGTGCCAGCAGCTTATGGGGGACAGGTATCTCTGGGGCCAACGTCCTGACTTTC. The chain combines TRBV11-2 with TRBJ2-6; 8 nucleotides agree with TRBD1. Trimming removed 2 bases from V and 0 bases from J; junction bases left unmatched: 6. Germline V gives CDR1 SGHAT, CDR2 FQNNGV. CDR3 length: 18 residues.